This TCR beta chain is drawn from a study of T cell repertoires in cytomegalovirus infection. General study results and limits: CMV-specific TCR beta clonotypes restricted by HLA-C dominated the ex vivo response.

Turning to this clonotype: Its antigen remains unknown.

Each CDR3 protein is one row after TCRdb ran MiXCR on the reads. The table has some 700,000 distinct CDR3 sequences, 30% to 40% seen once. This CDR3 comprises 13 residues. Per germline, CDR1 SGHVS and CDR2 FQNEAQ. V lost 5 bases and J 3 bases, leaving 11 bases between the germline ends. This TCR was sampled from a human donor in good health (CMV status not recorded). Some clones in this sample may be carry-over from other donors' samples. The sample in question was cultured PBMCs, obtained from culture after CMV antigen stimulation. The chain recombines TRBV7-8 with TRBJ2-7; D gene unclear. The CDR3 DNA reads as TGTGCCAGCAGCACCCGGGTTATCTACGAGCAGTACTTC. This translates into CASSTRVIYEQYF. Complete variable domain (other parts from reference TRBV7-8 and TRBJ2-7): GAGVSQSPRYKVAKRGQDVALRCDPISGHVSLFWYQQALGQGPEFLTYFQNEAQLDKSGLPSDRFFAERPEGSVSTLKIQRTQQEDSAVYLCASSTRVIYEQYFGPGTRLTVT.